This T cell receptor (beta chain) was obtained from a study of response to subunit inactivated influenza vaccine (dated by TCRdb to 2017 to 2018). Looking at the study overall: Deep quantitative T cell receptor repertoire profiling was used in the study to track responses to a trivalent subunit inactivated influenza vaccine.

What the work shows at the level of the full study, not this receptor alone: According to the authors, only a limited number of new T cells may be recruited by each seasonal influenza vaccination.

The CDR3 contains 15 residues, cysteine and phenylalanine counted. The read is trimmed to its CDR3 DNA, 45 bases read in frame from base 1. Deletion took 0 bases off V and 4 bases off J, with a span of 15 bases between the germline ends. Per the germline V gene (reference sequence), DFQATT is the CDR1 and SNEGSKA is the CDR2. This clonotype has a handful of counts. Which antigen it targets is not known. The sample holds no much larger clone one base away, and base qualities are not on file. To prepare the library, RT-PCR was applied. The sequencing machine was an Illumina HiSeq 2500. The public reads were quality trimmed at Q25 with fastp and then assembled into clones with MiXCR by TCRdb, keeping productive beta chains. When rows share a CDR3 protein, they turn into one entry using the most common DNA and genes. This sample holds under 500,000 distinct CDR3 sequences; approximately 9.9% were observed only once. The ten most abundant clones make up roughly 12% of the sample.

The time point label on this specimen signifies: 45 days after influenza vaccine administration. Here the chain combines TRBV20-1 and TRBJ2-5; the D gene is perhaps TRBD1, on 5 matching bases. This clonotype was obtained from a man between 50 and 59 years old who received an inactivated influenza vaccine. Donor details come from another sample of the same person, matched by shared clones. The sequencing used PBMCs from blood, collected roughly 47 days after vaccination. The sequenced DNA is TGCAGTGCTAGAGATTGGCAGACAGTCGGAGAGACCCAGTACTTC. It translates as CSARDWQTVGETQYF.